The following is a T cell receptor (beta chain) sequence with its context. Its antigen is currently not known. Base qualities are missing; no much larger clone stands one base away. Its CDR3 holds 14 amino acids, cysteine through phenylalanine. This entry keeps only the CDR3 DNA: 42 bases, framed from base 1. Per the germline V gene (reference sequence), PRHDT is the CDR1 and FYEKMQ is the CDR2. Between the V and J ends, shortened by 5 bases and 2 bases respectively, the junction contains 11 bases. The data were taken from a study of blood T cell repertoires in COVID-19 (dated by TCRdb to the early 2020s). Regarding the complete study: Samples covering the acute and convalescent phases of COVID-19 were provided by collaborators in the United States, Italy and Spain. The material from the prospective study consisted of cDNA or gDNA derived from T cells, B-cell-depleted T cells, or PBMCs. Where available, HLA class I and class II types were taken from metadata supplied by the sample provider and were not determined by assay-based typing. The samples were drawn from the first 160 participants of the ongoing ImmuneRACE study and from 1,254 subjects provided by 6 global collaborators. A de-identified subject ID, COVID-19 status, age in years and sex were almost always included in the sample metadata. A freely available public database, intended as a resource for researchers studying the immune response to SARS-CoV-2, is where the repertoires were released. Subjects who had been exposed to COVID-19, were actively infected with it, or had recovered from it provided the deeply sampled blood TCRbeta repertoires that made up the dataset. What the research found in general, with its limitations: The amount of clinical and demographic metadata varied by source and participant and was provided uncurated.

The collaborating institutions used their own protocols to collect whole blood in K2EDTA tubes. For TCRbeta analysis, collaborators shipped samples in one of three forms: frozen whole blood, isolated PBMCs, or DNA extracted from either of those sample types. The immunoSEQ Assay, a bias-controlled multiplex PCR, was used to amplify TCRbeta CDR3 regions from genomic DNA. The original methods were these. The number of nucleated cells in each sample was estimated by amplification of reference gene primers within the assay. Sequence reads were collapsed and filtered to measure the absolute abundance of every unique TCRbeta CDR3 rearrangement. For each sample, productive Simpson clonality was calculated as the square root of Simpson's diversity index over productive rearrangements. TCRdb carries this immuneACCESS record with in-frame sequences only. Its versions omit some clonotypes, under half of them owing to an unresolved V gene in the studies checked, with the rest unexplained. V, J and clone size were drawn from that table, and D and trimming were deduced from the DNA. In all, the sample holds over 110,000 clones, and around 88% of those were seen once. The top ten hold 28% of the sample.

The sample was peripheral blood. This sequence uses TRBV13 and TRBJ2-3; 6 matching bases give a weak D call of TRBD1. The origin of this receptor is a human donor in a cohort sampled during active COVID-19. The DNA reads as follows: TGTGCCAGCAGCACGCGACAGGCCACAGATACGCAGTATTTT. Its amino acids are CASSTRQATDTQYF.